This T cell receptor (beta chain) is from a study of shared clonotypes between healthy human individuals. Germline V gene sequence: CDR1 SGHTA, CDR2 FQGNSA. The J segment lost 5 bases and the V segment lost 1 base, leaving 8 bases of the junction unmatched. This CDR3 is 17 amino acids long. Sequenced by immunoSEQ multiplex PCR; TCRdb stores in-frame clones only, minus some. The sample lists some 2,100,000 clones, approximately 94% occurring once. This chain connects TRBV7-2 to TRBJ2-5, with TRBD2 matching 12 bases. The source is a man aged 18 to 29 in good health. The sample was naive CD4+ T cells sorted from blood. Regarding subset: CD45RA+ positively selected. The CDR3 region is CASSLVYLAGGPETQYF. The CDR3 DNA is TGTGCCAGCAGCTTAGTGTACCTAGCGGGAGGGCCGGAGACCCAGTACTTC.